The sequence of this T cell receptor beta chain was determined in a study of CD8+ T cells in alopecia areata. The overall study: For the treated group, dosing was oral tofacitinib at 5 to 10 mg twice daily. Tofacitinib lasted 6 to 18 months, then 6 months off drug.

Concerning this clone: Its specificity is not known.

General study points: Alopecia totalis/universalis scalp especially showed more expanded CD8+ clones than normal scalp.

The CDR3 is made up of 14 amino acids. Per germline, CDR1 LGHNA and CDR2 YSLEER. Trimming took 3 bases from V and 7 from J; bases not matched to a gene: 4. RNA extraction and reverse transcription yielded cDNA as sequencing template. The assay was immunoSEQ multiplex PCR, and TCRdb's table has in-frame clones only and misses some. The sample includes roughly 130,000 clones, roughly 54% of them seen just once. The V call is TRBV4-3, the J call TRBJ1-5, with 9 nucleotides matching TRBD1. This sequence was found in a human donor with alopecia areata. The sequencing here drew on CD4+ T cells sorted from blood, taken at week 0. CDR3 nucleotide sequence: TGCGCCAGCAGCCATGGGACAGGGAACCAGCCCCAGCATTTT. Its protein product is CASSHGTGNQPQHF.